Ten or more counts support the clone carrying this T cell receptor beta chain. Its specificity is not known. Amplified TCR beta CDR3 regions came from RNA transcripts. The HTBI set primed first-round TCR CDR3 RT-PCR. TCRdb independently ran MiXCR on the multiplex PCR reads; one entry per CDR3 protein. The sample holds about 420,000 distinct CDR3 sequences; around 15% are singletons and the top ten take 5% to 6%. This CDR3 comprises 16 residues. The germline V gene has CDR1 DFQATT and CDR2 SNEGSKA (reference sequence). V was clipped by 0 bases and J by 10 bases, with 22 bases between them. This sample stems from a study of T cells in Graves' hyperthyroidism and ophthalmopathy. Notes on the study in general: Most thyroid clonotypes that were expanded above 0.001 also turned up in blood.

With a duration under 2 months, the hyperthyroidism was newly diagnosed in patients aged 18 to 65. The sample consisted of blood. This receptor was taken from a woman aged 18-35 years with Graves' hyperthyroidism. This chain uses TRBV20-1 with TRBJ2-1; D is uncertain. CDR3 loop: CSARDSRRFMTLEQFF. The CDR3 DNA follows: TGCAGTGCTAGAGATTCCAGGAGATTCATGACCCTAGAGCAGTTCTTC.